A selection of T cell receptor beta chains follows, all from one sample in a study of CD8 T cells in Susac syndrome. TCRdb fed the immunoSEQ multiplex PCR reads into MiXCR, producing one record per CDR3 protein. Of about 180,000 distinct CDR3 sequences listed, around 94% are singletons. Sequenced input: CD4+ T cells from PBMCs. The receptors shown here come from a human donor with Susac syndrome. CDR3s include the opening cysteine and the closing phenylalanine or tryptophan. The order of the fields is J gene, clone size, V gene, D gene, CDR3 DNA, CDR3 protein. A D gene is named only where the DNA matches it firmly. Clone size is not always given. Where it is, it says once, few, many or a class for expanded clones.

TRBJ2-1	-	TRBV9	-	TGTGCCAGCAGCGTAGATAGGGGGGAGCAGTTCTTC	CASSVDRGEQFF
TRBJ2-5	few	TRBV7-8	-	TGTGCCAGCAGCTTAATTTACGAGACCCAGTACTTC	CASSLIYETQYF
TRBJ1-1	-	TRBV20-1	-	TGCAGTGCTAGAGAAGATGTAGTATTCGGGGGGACTGAAGCTTTCTTT	CSAREDVVFGGTEAFF
TRBJ2-1	-	TRBV20-1	TRBD2	TGCAGTGCTAGTCGCCTAGCGGGAGTTAATGAGCAGTTCTTC	CSASRLAGVNEQFF
TRBJ2-2	-	TRBV15	TRBD2	TGTGCCACCAGCAGAGACAAACTAGCGGGGGGGCCTGGCACCGGGGAGCTGTTTTTT	CATSRDKLAGGPGTGELFF
TRBJ1-5	-	TRBV4-2	-	TGTGCCAGCAGCCAAGCTGTGATGGGACGAAATCAGCCCCAGCATTTT	CASSQAVMGRNQPQHF
TRBJ1-6	-	TRBV9	-	TGTGCCAGCAGCGCGAGGGCTTCGCCAGGGAGGGATAATTCACCCCTCCACTTT	CASSARASPGRDNSPLHF
TRBJ2-5	-	TRBV12-3/TRBV12-4	TRBD2	TGTGCCAGCAGTTTATTAGCGGGGGGGCCTCGAGAGACCCAGTACTTC	CASSLLAGGPRETQYF
TRBJ2-3	-	TRBV7-8	-	TGTGCCAGCAGCTTAGGACGGGCGGGTAGCACAGATACGCAGTATTTT	CASSLGRAGSTDTQYF
TRBJ1-5	-	TRBV20-1	-	TGCAGTGCCCAAAAAGACAGTAATAGCAATCAGCCCCAGCATTTT	CSAQKDSNSNQPQHF
TRBJ1-2	-	TRBV12-3/TRBV12-4	-	TGTGCCAGCAGTTTAGTCCAGAACTATGGCTACACCTTC	CASSLVQNYGYTF
TRBJ2-2	-	TRBV6-2/TRBV6-3	-	TGTGCCAGCAGTTACTCGGGGATTACCGGGGAGCTGTTTTTT	CASSYSGITGELFF
TRBJ2-7	-	TRBV18	-	TGTGCCAGCTCACCATGGGGATTTCCCTACGAGCAGTACTTC	CASSPWGFPYEQYF
TRBJ1-1	-	TRBV29-1	-	TGCAGCGTTGAAGGCGGGGAGGGCACTGAAGCTTTCTTT	CSVEGGEGTEAFF
TRBJ2-7	-	TRBV18	TRBD2	TGTGCCAGCTCAAGAACCGGGACTAAAGTCTACGAGCAGTACTTC	CASSRTGTKVYEQYF
TRBJ2-5	-	TRBV18	-	TGTGCCAGCTCACCTCTGGGCAGTAGCGAGACCCAGTACTTC	CASSPLGSSETQYF
TRBJ1-5	-	TRBV19	TRBD1	TGTGCCAGTAGTATAGATCGACAGGGACAGCCCCAGCATTTT	CASSIDRQGQPQHF
TRBJ2-3	-	TRBV7-9	-	TGTGCCAGCAAGTTCCTCCGGGGCACAGATACGCAGTATTTT	CASKFLRGTDTQYF
TRBJ1-5	-	TRBV20-1	-	TGCAGTGCTAGACCTTTGAATTCCTATAGCAATCAGCCCCAGCATTTT	CSARPLNSYSNQPQHF
TRBJ2-5	-	TRBV4-2	-	TGTGCCAGCAGCCCACAAGGGGGGACCCAGTACTTC	CASSPQGGTQYF
TRBJ2-1	-	TRBV14	TRBD1	TGTGCCAGCAGCCGCCTACAGGGGAATGAGCAGTTCTTC	CASSRLQGNEQFF
TRBJ2-1	-	TRBV9	TRBD2	TGTGCCAGCAGCGTAGGTTCGGCTAGCGGGGGGGCCAACAATGAGCAGTTCTTC	CASSVGSASGGANNEQFF
TRBJ2-1	-	TRBV12-3/TRBV12-4	TRBD1	TGTGCCAGCAGTCCGGACAGGGGCTATGAGCAGTTCTTC	CASSPDRGYEQFF
TRBJ1-2	-	TRBV20-1	TRBD1	TGCAGTGCTAGGACAGGGTGGGGCTACACCTTC	CSARTGWGYTF
TRBJ2-3	-	TRBV20-1	TRBD2	TGCAGTGCTCGGAGCCGACTAGCGGGATACACAGATACGCAGTATTTT	CSARSRLAGYTDTQYF
TRBJ1-1	-	TRBV7-9	-	TGTGCCAGCAGCCTCGGGTGGACTGAAGCTTTCTTT	CASSLGWTEAFF
TRBJ2-5	-	TRBV5-1	-	TGCGCCAGCAGCTTGGAGGCTAGCAGTGAGACCCAGTACTTC	CASSLEASSETQYF
TRBJ1-1	-	TRBV27	-	TGTGCCAGCAGTTTTCGGGGTGGTACTGAAGCTTTCTTT	CASSFRGGTEAFF
TRBJ2-1	once	TRBV9	TRBD2	TGTGCCAGCAGCGTAGAAGGCGGGGGATACAATGAGCAGTTCTTC	CASSVEGGGYNEQFF
TRBJ2-2	-	TRBV5-4	TRBD2	TGTGCCAGCAGCCCGCGGACTAGCTCGAACACCGGGGAGCTGTTTTTT	CASSPRTSSNTGELFF
TRBJ1-1	-	TRBV30	-	TGTGCCTGGACAACGGAATGGGGGATCACTGAAGCTTTCTTT	CAWTTEWGITEAFF
TRBJ1-5	-	TRBV19	-	TGTGCCACCGCAAAACGGGATCAGCCCCAGCATTTT	CATAKRDQPQHF
TRBJ1-3	-	TRBV30	-	TGTGCCTGGAGCGGAGCGTCTGGAAACACCATATATTTT	CAWSGASGNTIYF
TRBJ2-3	once	TRBV18	-	TGTGCCAGCTCACCACCCCTGGAGGATCCCGAGTCAGATACGCAGTATTTT	CASSPPLEDPESDTQYF
TRBJ2-7	-	TRBV2	TRBD1	TGTGCCAGCAGTGTATCGATTAACCTTGGGACAGGGACGAAAGAGCAGTACTTC	CASSVSINLGTGTKEQYF
TRBJ2-7	-	TRBV20-1	TRBD2	TGCAGTGCTAGTATAACTAGCGGGAGTGGTACCTACGAGCAGTACTTC	CSASITSGSGTYEQYF
TRBJ2-7	-	TRBV30	TRBD1	TGTGCCTGGAGCCGAGGTCCAGGGGGCTCCTACGAGCAGTACTTC	CAWSRGPGGSYEQYF
TRBJ2-3	-	TRBV30	-	TGTGCCTGGAGTGTAGAAGCAGGAAGCACAGATACGCAGTATTTT	CAWSVEAGSTDTQYF
TRBJ2-1	-	TRBV30	TRBD1	TGTGCCTGGAGTCGCCTGACAGGGCGCTCCTCCAATGAGCAGTTCTTC	CAWSRLTGRSSNEQFF
TRBJ2-7	-	TRBV12-3/TRBV12-4	-	TGTGCCAGCAGTTTGCCCCGGACCTACGAGCAGTACTTC	CASSLPRTYEQYF
TRBJ1-5	-	TRBV30	-	TGTGCCTGGAGTCTGAATAGCAATCAGCCCCAGCATTTT	CAWSLNSNQPQHF
TRBJ1-1	-	TRBV20-1	-	TGCAGTGCTAGAGATCAGGCAGGGTCCACTGAAGCTTTCTTT	CSARDQAGSTEAFF
TRBJ2-2	-	TRBV23-1	TRBD2	TGCGCCAGCAGTTCCCGCGGGGGGTCGAACACCGGGGAGCTGTTTTTT	CASSSRGGSNTGELFF
TRBJ2-2	-	TRBV4-2	TRBD2	TGTGCCAGCAGCCAAGGTCTCCTAGCGGGAGGGCCGTTCGTGAGCACCGGGGAGCTGTTTTTT	CASSQGLLAGGPFVSTGELFF
TRBJ1-5	-	TRBV30	-	TGTGCCTGGAGTGTAGGGGGATATCAGCCCCAGCATTTT	CAWSVGGYQPQHF
TRBJ2-5	-	TRBV10-1	-	TGCGCCAGCAGTGAGTTTGGGGGAGTTGGGGAGACCCAGTACTTC	CASSEFGGVGETQYF
TRBJ2-1	-	TRBV7-9	-	TGTGCCAGCAGCCGTAAGTTTCGGTTGGGCAATGAGCAGTTCTTC	CASSRKFRLGNEQFF
TRBJ1-5	-	TRBV20-1	-	TGCAGTGCTATTCCGCTGGGGGGCAATCAGCCCCAGCATTTT	CSAIPLGGNQPQHF
TRBJ2-7	-	TRBV6-2/TRBV6-3	-	TGTGCCAGCAGCCGACATAGCTACGAGCAGTACTTC	CASSRHSYEQYF
TRBJ2-5	once	TRBV2	TRBD2	TGTGCCAGCGTGGGGAGGGGCCGGGTTCGGGAGACCCAGTACTTC	CASVGRGRVRETQYF
TRBJ1-5	-	TRBV20-1	-	TGCAGTGCTAGAGACGGTAATAGCAATCAGCCCCAGCATTTT	CSARDGNSNQPQHF
TRBJ2-7	-	TRBV7-2	-	TGTGCCAGCAGCTTAGGTGTGATCTACGAGCAGTACTTC	CASSLGVIYEQYF
TRBJ2-3	-	TRBV2	TRBD1	TGTGCCAGCACTCTCGTGGGACAGGGTACAGATACGCAGTATTTT	CASTLVGQGTDTQYF
TRBJ2-3	-	TRBV29-1	TRBD2	TGCAGCGTTGACCTCTCGGCTAGCGGAGGCAGGGATACGCAGTATTTT	CSVDLSASGGRDTQYF